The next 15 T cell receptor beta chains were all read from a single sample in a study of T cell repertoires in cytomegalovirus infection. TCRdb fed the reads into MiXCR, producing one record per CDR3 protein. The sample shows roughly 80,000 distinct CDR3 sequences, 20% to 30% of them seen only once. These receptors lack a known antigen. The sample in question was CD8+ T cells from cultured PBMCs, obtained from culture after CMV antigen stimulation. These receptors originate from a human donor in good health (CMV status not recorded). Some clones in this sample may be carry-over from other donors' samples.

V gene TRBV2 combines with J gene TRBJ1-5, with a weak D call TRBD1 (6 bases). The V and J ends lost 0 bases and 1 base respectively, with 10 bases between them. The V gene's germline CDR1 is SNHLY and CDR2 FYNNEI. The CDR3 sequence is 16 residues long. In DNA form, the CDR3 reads TGTGCCAGCAGTGAAGCGCGGCAGGGGAGCAATCAGCCCCAGCATTTT. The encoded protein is CASSEARQGSNQPQHF.

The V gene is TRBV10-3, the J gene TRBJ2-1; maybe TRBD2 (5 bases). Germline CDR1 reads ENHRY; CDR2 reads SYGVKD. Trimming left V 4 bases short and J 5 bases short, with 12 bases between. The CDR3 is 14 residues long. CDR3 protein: CAISAGSRNNEQFF. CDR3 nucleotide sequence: TGTGCCATCAGTGCGGGGTCCCGAAACAATGAGCAGTTCTTC.

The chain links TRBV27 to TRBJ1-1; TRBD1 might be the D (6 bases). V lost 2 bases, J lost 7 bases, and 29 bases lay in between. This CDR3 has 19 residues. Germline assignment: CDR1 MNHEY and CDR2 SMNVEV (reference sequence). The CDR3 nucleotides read TGTGCCAGCAGTTTAAGGCGGCGAGACCCGAGGGGGGGCAATATTGAAGCTTTCTTT. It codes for CASSLRRRDPRGGNIEAFF.

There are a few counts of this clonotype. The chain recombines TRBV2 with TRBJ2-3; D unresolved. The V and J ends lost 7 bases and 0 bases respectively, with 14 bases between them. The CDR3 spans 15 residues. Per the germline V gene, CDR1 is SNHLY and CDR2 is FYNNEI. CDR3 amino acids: CASTPDGSSTDTQYF. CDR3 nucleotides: TGTGCCAGCACCCCGGACGGATCTAGCACAGATACGCAGTATTTT.

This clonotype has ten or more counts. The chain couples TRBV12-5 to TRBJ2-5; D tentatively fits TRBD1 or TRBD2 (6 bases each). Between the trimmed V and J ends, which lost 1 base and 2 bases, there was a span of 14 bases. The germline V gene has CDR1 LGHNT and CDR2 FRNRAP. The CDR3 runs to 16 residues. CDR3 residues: CASGLAPGASQETQYF. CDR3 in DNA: TGTGCTAGTGGTTTGGCCCCGGGGGCGAGTCAAGAGACCCAGTACTTC.

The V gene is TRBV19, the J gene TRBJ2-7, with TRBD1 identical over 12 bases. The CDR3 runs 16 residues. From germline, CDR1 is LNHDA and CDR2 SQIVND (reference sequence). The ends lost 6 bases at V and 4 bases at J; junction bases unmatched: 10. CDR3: CASSLRGQGALYEQYF. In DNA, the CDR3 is TGTGCCAGTAGCCTACGGGGACAGGGGGCTTTGTACGAGCAGTACTTC.

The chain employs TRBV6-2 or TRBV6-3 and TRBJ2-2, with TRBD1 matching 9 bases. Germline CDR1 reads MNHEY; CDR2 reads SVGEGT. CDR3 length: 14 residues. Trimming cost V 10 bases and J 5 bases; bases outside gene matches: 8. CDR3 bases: TGTGCCATCGAAAGGACAGGGGATACCGGGGAGCTGTTTTTT. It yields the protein CAIERTGDTGELFF.

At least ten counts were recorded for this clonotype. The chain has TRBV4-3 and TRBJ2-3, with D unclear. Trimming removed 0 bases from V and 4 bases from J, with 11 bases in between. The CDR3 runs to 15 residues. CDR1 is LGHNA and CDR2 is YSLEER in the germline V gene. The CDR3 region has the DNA TGCGCCAGCAGCCAAGATCTGAACTCTCCAGATACGCAGTATTTT. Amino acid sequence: CASSQDLNSPDTQYF.

Here the CDR3 DNA reads TGTGCCTGGACTCTTTCTTCGTACCAAGAGACCCAGTACTTC. It yields the protein CAWTLSSYQETQYF. J is TRBJ2-5 and V is TRBV30; D ambiguous. V dropped 4 bases and J dropped 0 bases, with 12 bases sitting between them. Germline V lookup: CDR1 GTSNPN, CDR2 SVGIG (reference sequence). The CDR3 sequence is 14 residues long.

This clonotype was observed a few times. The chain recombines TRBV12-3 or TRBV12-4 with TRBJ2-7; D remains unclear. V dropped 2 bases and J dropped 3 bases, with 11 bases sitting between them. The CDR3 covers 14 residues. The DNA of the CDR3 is TGTGCCAGCAGTTTAAAGTTAGGGATCTACGAGCAGTACTTC. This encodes CASSLKLGIYEQYF.

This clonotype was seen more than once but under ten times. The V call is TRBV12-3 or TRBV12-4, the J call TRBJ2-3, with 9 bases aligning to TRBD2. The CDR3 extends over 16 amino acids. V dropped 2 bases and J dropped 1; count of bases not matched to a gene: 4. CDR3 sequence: CASSLRGGAGTDTQYF. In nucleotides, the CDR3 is TGTGCCAGCAGTTTACGCGGGGGGGCCGGCACAGATACGCAGTATTTT.

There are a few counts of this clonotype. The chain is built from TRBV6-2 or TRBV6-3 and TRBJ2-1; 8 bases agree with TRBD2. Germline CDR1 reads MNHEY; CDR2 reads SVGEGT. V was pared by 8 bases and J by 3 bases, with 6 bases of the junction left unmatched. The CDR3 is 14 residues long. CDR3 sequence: CASWTSRNYNEQFF. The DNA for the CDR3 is TGTGCCAGCTGGACTAGCCGGAACTACAATGAGCAGTTCTTC.

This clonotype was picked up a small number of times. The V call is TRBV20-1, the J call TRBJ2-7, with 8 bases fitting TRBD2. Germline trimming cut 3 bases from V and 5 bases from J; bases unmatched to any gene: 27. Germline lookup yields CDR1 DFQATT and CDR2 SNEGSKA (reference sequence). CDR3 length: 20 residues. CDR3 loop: CSARPPAGIRRREGRNEQYF. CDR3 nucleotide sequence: TGCAGTGCTAGGCCTCCCGCTGGGATTCGTCGACGGGAGGGCCGAAACGAGCAGTACTTC.

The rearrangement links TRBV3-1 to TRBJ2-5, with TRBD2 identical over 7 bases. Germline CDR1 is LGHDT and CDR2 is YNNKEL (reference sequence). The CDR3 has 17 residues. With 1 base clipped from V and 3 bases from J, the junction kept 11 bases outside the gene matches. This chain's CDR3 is CASSQGGGKYREETQYF. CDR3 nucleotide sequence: TGTGCCAGCAGCCAAGGGGGAGGGAAATATCGAGAAGAGACCCAGTACTTC.

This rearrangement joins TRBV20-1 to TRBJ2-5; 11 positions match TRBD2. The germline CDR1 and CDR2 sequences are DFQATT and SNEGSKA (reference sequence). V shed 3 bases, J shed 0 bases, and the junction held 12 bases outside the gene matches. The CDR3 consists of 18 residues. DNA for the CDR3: TGCAGTGCTAGTCCCTACTTCCCGGGACTAGCGGACCAAGAGACCCAGTACTTC. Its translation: CSASPYFPGLADQETQYF.